This T cell receptor (beta chain) was sequenced for a study of blood T cell repertoires in COVID-19. As originally analysed: Counts of nucleated cells, estimated from reference gene primer amplification, were obtained. TCRdb's table, derived via immunoSEQ multiplex PCR, lists solely in-frame clones and lacks some. Clone size and V and J calls were adopted from that table, with D and trimming inferred from the DNA. Of fewer than 450,000 clones in the sample, over 80% were seen once. The CDR3 is 18 residues long. V was clipped by 4 bases and J by 0 bases; unmatched bases: 14. Looked up from germline, CDR1 is KGHSH and CDR2 is LQKENI.

What was sequenced was peripheral blood. This receptor was obtained from a woman aged 50 to 65 with COVID-19, enrolled during active disease. This chain connects TRBV18 to TRBJ1-1; TRBD1 aligns across 7 bases. The chain's CDR3 is CASSLSGEGAYMNTEAFF. The CDR3 DNA sequence: TGTGCCAGCTCACTAAGTGGAGAGGGGGCTTACATGAACACTGAAGCTTTCTTT.